Sequencing of this T cell receptor (beta chain) was carried out in a study of blood T cell repertoires in COVID-19 (TCRdb year 2020). A note on the overall study: Samples covering the acute and convalescent phases of COVID-19 were provided by collaborators in the United States, Italy and Spain. The material from the prospective study consisted of cDNA or gDNA derived from T cells, B-cell-depleted T cells, or PBMCs. The dataset comprised deeply sampled blood TCRbeta repertoires from subjects exposed to, actively infected with, or recovered from COVID-19. A freely available public database, intended as a resource for researchers studying the immune response to SARS-CoV-2, is where the repertoires were released. The samples were drawn from two sources: the first 160 participants of the ongoing ImmuneRACE study, and approximately 1,300 subjects contributed by 6 global collaborators. A de-identified subject ID, COVID-19 status, age in years and sex were almost always included in the sample metadata. Where available, HLA class I and class II types were obtained from metadata supplied by the sample provider rather than from assay-based typing. Results and caveats for the whole study, not just this receptor: The amount of clinical and demographic metadata varied by source and participant and was provided uncurated.

With regard to this clone: Its recognized antigen is unknown. No clone much larger than this one lies a single base away; base qualities are absent.

CDR1 and CDR2, per the germline V gene, are SGHRS and YFSETQ. Here V drops 0 bases and J drops 2 bases, and the junction holds 4 bases not matched to any gene. The CDR3, from cysteine to phenylalanine, totals 15 residues. The kept DNA is CDR3 alone, 45 bases in frame from the first base. In Seattle, one collaborating source enrolled patients while the infection was active and tracked those patients longitudinally over the course of disease. Whole blood was collected in K2EDTA tubes by collaborating institutions according to the institutions' own protocols. Collaborator samples were shipped for TCRbeta analysis as frozen whole blood, isolated PBMCs, or DNA extracted from either sample type. The immunoSEQ Assay, a bias-controlled multiplex PCR, was used to amplify TCRbeta CDR3 regions from genomic DNA. The paper's data handling went like this. Within the assay, amplification of reference gene primers was used to estimate how many nucleated cells each sample contained. To quantify the absolute abundance of each unique TCRbeta CDR3 rearrangement, sequence reads were collapsed and filtered. For each sample, productive Simpson clonality was calculated by taking the square root of Simpson's diversity index across productive rearrangements. Not all clones reach the TCRdb copy of this immuneACCESS table, which keeps in-frame sequences only. Checked studies attribute under half of the gap to unresolved V genes and leave the rest unexplained. V and J calls and clone size are as listed in that table; D and trimming were resolved from the DNA. Present in this sample are 150,000 to 200,000 clones, 93% of which were seen just once. The ten largest make up less than 2% of the sample.

Sequencing was carried out using peripheral blood. The chain couples TRBV5-1 to TRBJ2-5, with TRBD2 matching 7 junction bases. This receptor was obtained from a woman aged 55-69 years with COVID-19, enrolled during active disease. The base sequence is TGCGCCAGCAGCTTGGACGCGGGGGATCAAGAGACCCAGTACTTC. This yields the protein CASSLDAGDQETQYF.